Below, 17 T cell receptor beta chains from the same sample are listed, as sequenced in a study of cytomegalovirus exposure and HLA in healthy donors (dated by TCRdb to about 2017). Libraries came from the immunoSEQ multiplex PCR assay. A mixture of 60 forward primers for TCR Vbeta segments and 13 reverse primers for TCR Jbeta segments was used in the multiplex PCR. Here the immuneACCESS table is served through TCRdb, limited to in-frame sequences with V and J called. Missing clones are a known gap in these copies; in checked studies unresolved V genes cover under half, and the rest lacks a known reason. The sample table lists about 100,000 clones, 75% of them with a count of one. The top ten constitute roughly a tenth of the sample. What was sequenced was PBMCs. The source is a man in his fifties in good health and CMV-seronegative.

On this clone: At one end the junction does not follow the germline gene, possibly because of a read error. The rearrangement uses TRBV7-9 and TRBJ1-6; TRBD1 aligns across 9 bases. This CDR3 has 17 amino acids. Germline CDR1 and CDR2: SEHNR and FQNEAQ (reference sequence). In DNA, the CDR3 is TGTTCCAGCAGCTTACTCCGGGACAGGGCCGATAATTCACCCCTCCACTTT. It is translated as CSSSLLRDRADNSPLHF.

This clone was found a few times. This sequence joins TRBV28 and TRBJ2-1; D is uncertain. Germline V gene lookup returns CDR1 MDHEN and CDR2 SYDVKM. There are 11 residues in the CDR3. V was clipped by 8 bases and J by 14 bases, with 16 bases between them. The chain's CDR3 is CASGSTRSEFF. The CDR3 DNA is TGTGCCAGCGGCTCGACCCGGAGTGAGTTCTTC.

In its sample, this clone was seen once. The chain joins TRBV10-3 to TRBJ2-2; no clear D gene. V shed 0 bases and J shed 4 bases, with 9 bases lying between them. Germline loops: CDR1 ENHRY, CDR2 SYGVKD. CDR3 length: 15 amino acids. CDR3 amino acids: CAISESGLTTGELFF. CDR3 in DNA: TGTGCCATCAGTGAGTCGGGCCTCACCACCGGGGAGCTGTTTTTT.

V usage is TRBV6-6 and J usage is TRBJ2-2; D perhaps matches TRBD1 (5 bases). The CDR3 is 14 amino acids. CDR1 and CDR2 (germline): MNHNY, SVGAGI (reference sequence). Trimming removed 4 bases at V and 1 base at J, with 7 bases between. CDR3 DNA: TGTGCCAGCAGTTTGACAGAGAACACCGGGGAGCTGTTTTTT. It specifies CASSLTENTGELFF.

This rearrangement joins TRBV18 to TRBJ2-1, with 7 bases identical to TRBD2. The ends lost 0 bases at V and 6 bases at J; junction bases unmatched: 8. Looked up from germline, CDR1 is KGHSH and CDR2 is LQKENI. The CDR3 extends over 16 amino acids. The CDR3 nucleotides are TGTGCCAGCTCACCACCGCGGTCGGGAGGCCCCAATGAGCAGTTCTTC. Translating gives CASSPPRSGGPNEQFF. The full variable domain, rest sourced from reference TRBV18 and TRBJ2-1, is NAGVMQNPRHLVRRRGQEARLRCSPMKGHSHVYWYRQLPEEGLKFMVYLQKENIIDESGMPKERFSAEFPKEGPSILRIQQVVRGDSAAYFCASSPPRSGGPNEQFFGPGTRLTVL.

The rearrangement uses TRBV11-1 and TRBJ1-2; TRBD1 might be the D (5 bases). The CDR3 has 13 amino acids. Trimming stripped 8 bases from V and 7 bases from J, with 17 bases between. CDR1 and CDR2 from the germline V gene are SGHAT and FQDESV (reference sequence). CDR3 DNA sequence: TGTGCCAGCGGCCTGACAGTGCTCAGTGGCTACACCTTC. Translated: CASGLTVLSGYTF. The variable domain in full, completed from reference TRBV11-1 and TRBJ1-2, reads EAEVAQSPRYKITEKSQAVAFWCDPISGHATLYWYRQILGQGPELLVQFQDESVVDDSQLPKDRFSAERLKGVDSTLKIQPAELGDSAMYLCASGLTVLSGYTFGSGTRLTVV.

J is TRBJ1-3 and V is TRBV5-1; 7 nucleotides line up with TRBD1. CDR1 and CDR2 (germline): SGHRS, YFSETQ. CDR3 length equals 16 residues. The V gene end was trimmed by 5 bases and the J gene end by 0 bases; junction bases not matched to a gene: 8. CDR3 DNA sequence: TGCGCCAGCAGGGAGGACGACAGGGCCTCTGGAAACACCATATATTTT. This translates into CASREDDRASGNTIYF.

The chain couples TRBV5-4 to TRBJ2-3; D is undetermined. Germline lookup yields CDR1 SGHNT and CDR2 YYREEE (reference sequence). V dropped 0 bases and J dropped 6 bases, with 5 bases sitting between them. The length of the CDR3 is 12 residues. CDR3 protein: CASSLVRDTQYF. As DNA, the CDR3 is TGTGCCAGCAGCTTGGTGCGCGATACGCAGTATTTT.

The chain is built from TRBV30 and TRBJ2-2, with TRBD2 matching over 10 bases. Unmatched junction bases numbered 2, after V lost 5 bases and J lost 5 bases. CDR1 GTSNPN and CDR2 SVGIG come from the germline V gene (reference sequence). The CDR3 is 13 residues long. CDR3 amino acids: CAWATSGTGELFF. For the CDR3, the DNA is TGTGCCTGGGCGACTAGCGGGACCGGGGAGCTGTTTTTT.

CDR3 bases: TGCAGCGTTGAAGACCCCGGACAGAGCTCCTACAATGAGCAGTTCTTC. This encodes CSVEDPGQSSYNEQFF. The chain uses TRBV29-1 and TRBJ2-1, with D tentatively TRBD1 (6 bases). The germline gives CDR1 SQVTM, CDR2 ANQGSEA. The CDR3 has 16 amino acids. Trimming left V 0 bases short and J 0 bases short, with 12 bases between.

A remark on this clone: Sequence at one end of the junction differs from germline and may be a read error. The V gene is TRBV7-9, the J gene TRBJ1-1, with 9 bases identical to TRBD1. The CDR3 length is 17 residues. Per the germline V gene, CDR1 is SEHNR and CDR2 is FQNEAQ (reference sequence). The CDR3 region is CSSSFPTGGSMNTEAFF. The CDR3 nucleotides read TGTTCCAGCAGCTTCCCGACAGGGGGTAGTATGAACACTGAAGCTTTCTTT.

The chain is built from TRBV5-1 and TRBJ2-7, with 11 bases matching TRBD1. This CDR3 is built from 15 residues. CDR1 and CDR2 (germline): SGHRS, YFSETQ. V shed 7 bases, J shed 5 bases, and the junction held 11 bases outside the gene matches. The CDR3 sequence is CASGTGGRGPDEQYF. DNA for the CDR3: TGCGCCAGCGGGACAGGGGGAAGGGGTCCCGACGAGCAGTACTTC.

The CDR3 bases are TGTGCCAGCAGCTTCGGACAGGTAGTAACTGAAGCTTTCTTT. Translated, it gives CASSFGQVVTEAFF. The genes are TRBV6-5 and TRBJ1-1, with 7 bases lining up with TRBD1. J was trimmed by 5 bases and V by 6 bases; bases with no gene match: 9. Germline CDR1 and CDR2: MNHEY and SVGAGI. The CDR3 covers 14 residues.

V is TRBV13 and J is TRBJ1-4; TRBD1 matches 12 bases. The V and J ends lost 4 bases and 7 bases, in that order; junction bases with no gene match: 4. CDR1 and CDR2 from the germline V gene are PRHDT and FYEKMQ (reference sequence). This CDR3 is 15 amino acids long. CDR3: CASSWGQGAREKLFF. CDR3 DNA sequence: TGTGCCAGCAGCTGGGGACAGGGGGCGCGTGAAAAACTGTTTTTT.

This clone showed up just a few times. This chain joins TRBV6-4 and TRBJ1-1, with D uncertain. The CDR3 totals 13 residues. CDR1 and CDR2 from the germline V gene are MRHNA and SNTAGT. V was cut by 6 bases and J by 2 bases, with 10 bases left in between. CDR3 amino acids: CASRRVANTEAFF. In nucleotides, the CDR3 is TGTGCCAGCAGGCGGGTGGCTAACACTGAAGCTTTCTTT.

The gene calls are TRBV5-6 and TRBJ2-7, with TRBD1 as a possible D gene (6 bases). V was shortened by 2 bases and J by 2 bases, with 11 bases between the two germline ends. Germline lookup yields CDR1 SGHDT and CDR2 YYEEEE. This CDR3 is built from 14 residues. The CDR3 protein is CASSLGGWTYEQYF. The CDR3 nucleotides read TGTGCCAGCAGCTTAGGGGGTTGGACCTACGAGCAGTACTTC.

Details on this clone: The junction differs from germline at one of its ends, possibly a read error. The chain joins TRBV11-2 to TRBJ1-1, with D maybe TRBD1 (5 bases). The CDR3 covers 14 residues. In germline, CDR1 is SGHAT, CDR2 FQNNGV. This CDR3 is CASSLEAGNTGAFF. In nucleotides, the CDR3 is TGTGCCAGCAGCTTAGAAGCAGGGAATACTGGAGCTTTCTTT.